The 28 T cell receptor beta chains reported below all come from one sample, sequenced in a study of shared clonotypes between healthy human individuals. Sequencing used immunoSEQ multiplex PCR; TCRdb keeps in-frame clones, though not all of them. The table lists about 1 million clones, approximately 70% of them singletons. Sequenced material: memory CD4+ T cells sorted from blood. Indicated subset: CD45RA-negative fraction. These TCRs come from a man aged 18-30 years in good health.

The rearrangement links TRBV11-2 to TRBJ2-7; 8 bases line up with TRBD2. From germline, CDR1 is SGHAT and CDR2 FQNNGV. This CDR3 has 13 residues. Germline trimming cut 11 bases from V and 6 bases from J; bases unmatched to any gene: 12. The CDR3 loop is CAAGSGSSSEQYF. DNA for the CDR3: TGTGCCGCGGGGAGCGGGAGCTCTAGCGAGCAGTACTTC.

This clone was picked up a small number of times. The sample contains more than one DNA sequence encoding this CDR3. This rearrangement joins TRBV5-1 to TRBJ2-1; TRBD2 agrees at 10 bases. Germline V lookup: CDR1 SGHRS, CDR2 YFSETQ. J was trimmed by 3 bases and V by 0 bases; bases with no gene match: 3. This CDR3 has 16 residues. CDR3 amino acids: CASSLGTSGSYNEQFF. The CDR3 coding sequence is TGCGCCAGCAGCTTGGGGACTAGCGGAAGCTACAATGAGCAGTTCTTC.

The chain uses TRBV2 and TRBJ2-3; no definite D call. V was shortened by 4 bases and J by 1 base, with 18 bases between the two germline ends. The CDR3 runs to 17 residues. Germline-derived CDR1 and CDR2 are SNHLY and FYNNEI. The CDR3, as DNA: TGTGCCAGCAGTGCCGTCACGGGTTTCGTCGGCACAGATACGCAGTATTTT. Translating gives CASSAVTGFVGTDTQYF.

This clone was found once. The chain employs TRBV30 and TRBJ1-3; no reliable D call. Per germline, CDR1 GTSNPN and CDR2 SVGIG (reference sequence). The CDR3 covers 15 residues. Trimming took 0 bases from V and 0 from J, leaving 9 bases between them. DNA for the CDR3: TGTGCCTGGAGTGTCAGACGATTCTCTGGAAACACCATATATTTT. This sequence encodes CAWSVRRFSGNTIYF.

For this clone: This sample includes further DNA sequences coding for the same CDR3. This sequence joins TRBV18 and TRBJ1-6; 8 bases are a match to TRBD1. CDR1 is KGHSH, CDR2 LQKENI, per germline. J was trimmed by 8 bases and V by 3 bases; bases with no gene match: 6. The CDR3 runs 15 residues. The CDR3 sequence is CASSPRQGKDSPLHF. As DNA, the CDR3 is TGTGCCAGCTCACCTCGACAGGGGAAGGATTCACCCCTCCACTTT.

The chain carries TRBV30 and TRBJ2-5; 8 bases match TRBD2. The V segment lost 2 bases and the J segment 4 bases; nucleotides outside the gene matches: 6. This CDR3 comprises 14 residues. The germline gives CDR1 GTSNPN, CDR2 SVGIG (reference sequence). CDR3 in DNA: TGTGCCTGGAGTATAGCGGGACCGGGAGAGACCCAGTACTTC. This gives the protein CAWSIAGPGETQYF.

The genes are TRBV2 and TRBJ2-2, with D tentatively TRBD2 (5 bases). CDR1 is SNHLY, CDR2 FYNNEI, per germline. The length of the CDR3 is 15 residues. The V gene lost 7 bases and the J gene lost 1 base, with 13 bases spanning the gap. The CDR3 coding sequence is TGTGCCAGCATACGAGGGCCCGAGAACACCGGGGAGCTGTTTTTT. Protein: CASIRGPENTGELFF.

This clone has just a few counts. The J gene is TRBJ1-1, the V gene TRBV29-1; D perhaps matches TRBD1 (5 bases). CDR3 length equals 12 residues. V dropped 5 bases and J dropped 4 bases, with 11 bases sitting between them. In germline, CDR1 is SQVTM, CDR2 ANQGSEA. The CDR3 region is CSVRGGGTEAFF. In DNA, the CDR3 is TGCAGCGTTCGCGGGGGGGGCACTGAAGCTTTCTTT.

The CDR3 DNA sequence: TGTGCCAGCAGCAGAAGGGACGGTGCCTACGAGCAGTACTTC. Translation gives CASSRRDGAYEQYF. The chain couples TRBV5-8 to TRBJ2-7, with D perhaps TRBD1 or TRBD2 (5 bases each). Germline-derived CDR1 and CDR2 are SGHTS and YDEGEE. This CDR3 has 14 residues. V was trimmed by 4 bases and J by 2 bases, leaving 13 bases between them.

The chain couples TRBV7-2 to TRBJ2-2, with a possible D match to TRBD1 (5 bases). The CDR3 has 13 amino acids. Trimming pared 6 bases from V and 10 bases from J, leaving 15 bases between. Looked up from germline, CDR1 is SGHTA and CDR2 is FQGNSA. CDR3: CASSSWGSVELFF. The CDR3 DNA follows: TGTGCCAGCAGTTCATGGGGCAGCGTGGAGCTGTTTTTT.

The genes are TRBV7-6 and TRBJ1-6; possibly TRBD1 for D (5 bases). The CDR3 spans 13 residues. Germline V gene data show CDR1 as SGHVS and CDR2 as FNYEAQ. The V end lost 1 base, the J end lost 13 bases, and 11 bases lay between the germline ends. CDR3 amino acids: CASSLGGAQPLHF. The CDR3 region has the DNA TGTGCCAGCAGCTTAGGAGGGGCCCAGCCCCTCCACTTT.

The rearrangement joins TRBV7-3 to TRBJ2-7, with no clear D. Looked up from germline, CDR1 is SGHTA and CDR2 is FQGTGA. Trimming removed 1 base at V and 3 bases at J, with 22 bases between. The length of the CDR3 is 18 residues. CDR3 bases: TGTGCCAGCAGCTTAAACCCTCTATGGTCGGACGGGTACTACGAGCAGTACTTC. It is translated as CASSLNPLWSDGYYEQYF.

CDR3 amino acids: CAWSGHTYEQYF. DNA for the CDR3: TGTGCCTGGAGTGGACATACCTACGAGCAGTACTTC. The V call is TRBV30, the J call TRBJ2-7, with D unclear. This CDR3 spans 12 amino acids. Trimming pared 1 base from V and 2 bases from J, leaving 6 bases between. Germline CDR1 and CDR2: GTSNPN and SVGIG (reference sequence).

V gene TRBV30 combines with J gene TRBJ1-2; D gene uncertain. The CDR3 covers 12 residues. V was cut by 4 bases and J by 5 bases, with 11 bases left in between. Germline CDR1 and CDR2: GTSNPN and SVGIG (reference sequence). CDR3 nucleotide sequence: TGTGCCTGGACGGGAGGCCCTTATGGCTACACCTTC. It specifies CAWTGGPYGYTF.

The rearrangement joins TRBV6-1 to TRBJ1-1; TRBD1 might be the D (5 bases). CDR1 and CDR2 from the germline V gene are MNHNS and SASEGT. Trimming removed 2 bases at V and 2 bases at J, with 18 bases between. This CDR3 contains 17 residues. CDR3: CASSELGSFGGNTEAFF. CDR3 nucleotides: TGTGCCAGCAGTGAACTGGGGTCTTTCGGGGGTAACACTGAAGCTTTCTTT.

This clone was detected only once. V gene TRBV6-5 combines with J gene TRBJ2-2; D possibly corresponds to TRBD2 (5 bases). The CDR3 consists of 14 residues. Trimming removed 7 bases at V and 4 bases at J, with 13 bases between. Per germline, CDR1 MNHEY and CDR2 SVGAGI. The CDR3 loop is CASTGSRGTGELFF. The DNA for the CDR3 is TGTGCCAGCACAGGAAGTCGGGGCACCGGGGAGCTGTTTTTT.

This chain links TRBV5-5 with TRBJ2-7; no definite D call. Germline CDR1 is SGHKS and CDR2 is YYEKEE (reference sequence). This CDR3 spans 15 amino acids. Trimming took off 4 bases at V and 3 bases at J, with 17 bases between the two ends. The CDR3 nucleotides are TGTGCCAGCAGCCCCGAGCCGGGCAACCTCTACGAGCAGTACTTC. It yields the protein CASSPEPGNLYEQYF. Using reference TRBV5-5 and TRBJ2-7 for the parts outside the CDR3, the full variable domain is DAGVTQSPTHLIKTRGQQVTLRCSPISGHKSVSWYQQVLGQGPQFIFQYYEKEERGRGNFPDRFSARQFPNYSSELNVNALLLGDSALYLCASSPEPGNLYEQYFGPGTRLTVT.

The chain uses TRBV6-6 and TRBJ2-7; no definite D call. The CDR3 spans 11 residues. Germline V gene sequence: CDR1 MNHNY, CDR2 SVGAGI (reference sequence). V lost 4 bases to trimming and J lost 9 bases, with 10 bases between them. The CDR3 DNA reads as TGTGCCAGCAGTTCCGATGTAGGGCAGTACTTC. Translating it yields CASSSDVGQYF.

The chain recombines TRBV9 with TRBJ1-5, with a possible D match to TRBD1 (5 bases). The CDR3 is 15 amino acids. V was trimmed by 1 base and J by 4 bases, leaving 12 bases between them. CDR1 and CDR2 from the germline V gene are SGDLS and YYNGEE. The CDR3 DNA reads as TGTGCCAGCAGCGTAAAGGGACTAAGGAATCAGCCCCAGCATTTT. It codes for CASSVKGLRNQPQHF.

This clone has a single count. The chain couples TRBV7-2 to TRBJ1-3, with TRBD1 as a possible D gene (5 bases). Trimming shortened V by 5 bases and J by 3 bases, and 11 bases separated the two germline ends. Germline V lookup: CDR1 SGHTA, CDR2 FQGNSA. CDR3 length: 14 amino acids. The CDR3, as DNA: TGTGCCAGCAGCGTCGACAGTGGTGGAAACACCATATATTTT. Translating gives CASSVDSGGNTIYF.

Remarks on this clone: The identical CDR3 is also encoded by other nucleotide sequences in the sample. The V gene is TRBV7-9, the J gene TRBJ1-2; TRBD1 is a possible D gene (6 bases). Trimming pared 2 bases from V and 8 bases from J, leaving 12 bases between. The CDR3 loop spans 13 amino acids. From germline, CDR1 is SEHNR and CDR2 FQNEAQ (reference sequence). The CDR3 reads CASSLLQGGGYTF. The CDR3 DNA reads as TGTGCCAGCAGCTTATTACAGGGCGGAGGCTACACCTTC.

V gene TRBV5-1 combines with J gene TRBJ1-2, with D tentatively TRBD1 (6 bases). V lost 5 bases, J lost 7 bases, and 24 bases lay in between. Germline V gives CDR1 SGHRS, CDR2 YFSETQ. The CDR3 totals 16 residues. The CDR3 here is CASRINQQGITGGYTF. CDR3 nucleotide sequence: TGCGCCAGCAGAATAAACCAACAGGGAATAACGGGTGGCTACACCTTC.

The V gene is TRBV7-6, the J gene TRBJ1-2; TRBD1 is a possible D gene (6 bases). This CDR3 has 14 residues. Deletions cut 5 bases from V and 5 bases from J, with 15 bases between. Germline CDR1 is SGHVS and CDR2 is FNYEAQ. CDR3 DNA sequence: TGTGCCAGCAGCCGAAACAGGGATGGGTATGGCTACACCTTC. This codes for CASSRNRDGYGYTF. The full variable domain, with the rest looked up from reference TRBV7-6 and TRBJ1-2, is GAGVSQSPRYKVTKRGQDVALRCDPISGHVSLYWYRQALGQGPEFLTYFNYEAQQDKSGLPNDRFSAERPEGSISTLTIQRTEQRDSAMYRCASSRNRDGYGYTFGSGTRLTVV.

CDR3 sequence: CASSPPLGSETQYF. The CDR3 coding sequence is TGCGCCAGCAGCCCACCGCTAGGATCGGAGACCCAGTACTTC. This chain connects TRBV5-1 to TRBJ2-5; D remains ambiguous. Germline V gene data show CDR1 as SGHRS and CDR2 as YFSETQ. This CDR3 region has 14 residues. Trimming shortened V by 4 bases and J by 5 bases, and 15 bases separated the two germline ends.

The J gene is TRBJ2-2, the V gene TRBV6-5, with no clear D. Trimming shortened V by 2 bases and J by 7 bases, and 8 bases separated the two germline ends. CDR3 length: 13 amino acids. Germline lookup yields CDR1 MNHEY and CDR2 SVGAGI. CDR3: CASSYIRGGELFF. The CDR3 nucleotides read TGTGCCAGCAGTTACATCCGCGGCGGGGAGCTGTTTTTT.

CDR3 in DNA: TGTGCCAGCAGCTTAGTTCCCACCTACGAGCAGTACTTC. Encoded protein: CASSLVPTYEQYF. The chain employs TRBV11-2 and TRBJ2-7; D not certain. There are 13 residues in the CDR3. The V gene's germline CDR1 is SGHAT and CDR2 FQNNGV. V shed 1 base and J shed 2 bases, with 6 bases lying between them. Combining the CDR3 with reference TRBV11-2 and TRBJ2-7 gives the whole variable domain EAGVAQSPRYKIIEKRQSVAFWCNPISGHATLYWYQQILGQGPKLLIQFQNNGVVDDSQLPKDRFSAERLKGVDSTLKIQPAKLEDSAVYLCASSLVPTYEQYFGPGTRLTVT.

As to this clone: Being one base from a much bigger clone, this may be a read error. DNA of the CDR3: TGTGCCAGCAGCTTCGGGGGCACAGATACGCAGTATTTT. Protein sequence: CASSFGGTDTQYF. The V gene is TRBV7-8, the J gene TRBJ2-3; perhaps TRBD2 as D (5 bases). Per the germline V gene, CDR1 is SGHVS and CDR2 is FQNEAQ. The length of the CDR3 is 13 residues. Deletions cut 3 bases from V and 1 base from J, with 5 bases between.

The chain combines TRBV5-1 with TRBJ1-5; tentative D call: TRBD1 (6 bases). This CDR3 has 13 amino acids. Per germline, CDR1 SGHRS and CDR2 YFSETQ. V was shortened by 7 bases and J by 0 bases, with 8 bases between the two germline ends. The CDR3, as DNA: TGCGCCAGCGGACAGTATAGCAATCAGCCCCAGCATTTT. Amino acids: CASGQYSNQPQHF.